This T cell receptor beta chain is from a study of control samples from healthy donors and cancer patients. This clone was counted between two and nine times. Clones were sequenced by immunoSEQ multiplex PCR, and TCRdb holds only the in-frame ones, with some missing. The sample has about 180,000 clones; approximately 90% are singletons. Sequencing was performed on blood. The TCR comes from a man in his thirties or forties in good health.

The CDR3 DNA follows: TGTGCCAGCCGGGACGCCACAACTAATGAAAAACTGTTTTTT. Protein sequence: CASRDATTNEKLFF. The rearrangement links TRBV6-5 to TRBJ1-4; a possible D gene is TRBD1 (5 bases). V shed 8 bases and J shed 0 bases, with 10 bases lying between them. The germline V gene has CDR1 MNHEY and CDR2 SVGAGI. This CDR3 spans 14 amino acids.